This T cell receptor beta chain was recovered during a study of T cell responses to AZD1222 COVID-19 vaccine. Trimming pared 5 bases from V and 0 bases from J, leaving 17 bases between. The CDR3 consists of 18 residues. The germline V gene encodes CDR1 MDHEN and CDR2 SYDVKM. Study-level findings and limits: Nearly half of spike-specific TCRs reportedly go after variant regions that carry no mutations.

Details on this clone: The antigen is undetermined.

Clones were read by immunoSEQ multiplex PCR, and TCRdb kept only the in-frame ones, dropping some. Among about 150,000 clones listed, around 88% were seen once. Sequencing used peripheral blood, obtained on day 0 of MenACWY control vaccination. The sequence was collected from an adult in good health. V and J are TRBV28 and TRBJ2-6; tentative D call: TRBD2 (5 bases). CDR3 loop: CASSPWSGKGSGANVLTF. CDR3 in DNA: TGTGCCAGCAGTCCCTGGAGCGGAAAGGGCTCTGGGGCCAACGTCCTGACTTTC.